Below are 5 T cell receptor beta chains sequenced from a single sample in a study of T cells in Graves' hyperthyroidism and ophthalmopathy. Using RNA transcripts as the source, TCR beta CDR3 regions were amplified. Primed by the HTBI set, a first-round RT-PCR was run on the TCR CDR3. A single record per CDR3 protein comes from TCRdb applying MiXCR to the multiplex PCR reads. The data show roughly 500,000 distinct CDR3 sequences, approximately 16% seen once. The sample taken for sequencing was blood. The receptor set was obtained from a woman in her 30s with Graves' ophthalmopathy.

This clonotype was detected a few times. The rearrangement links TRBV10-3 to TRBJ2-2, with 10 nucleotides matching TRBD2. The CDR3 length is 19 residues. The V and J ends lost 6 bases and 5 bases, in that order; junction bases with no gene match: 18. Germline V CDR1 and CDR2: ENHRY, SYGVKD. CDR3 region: CAISPKGGASGSGTGELFF. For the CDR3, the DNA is TGTGCCATCAGCCCTAAGGGGGGTGCTAGCGGGAGTGGTACCGGGGAGCTGTTTTTT.

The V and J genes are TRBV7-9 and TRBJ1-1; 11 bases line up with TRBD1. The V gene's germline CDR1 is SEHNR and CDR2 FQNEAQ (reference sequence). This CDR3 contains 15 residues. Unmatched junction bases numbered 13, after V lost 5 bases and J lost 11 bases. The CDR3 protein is CASSAPGQGVNKAFF. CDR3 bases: TGTGCCAGCAGCGCTCCGGGACAGGGGGTAAATAAGGCTTTCTTT.

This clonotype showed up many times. The CDR3 loop reads CSARDPSRRSNQPQHF. The CDR3 DNA follows: TGCAGTGCTAGAGATCCCAGCCGCCGTAGCAATCAGCCCCAGCATTTT. The chain combines TRBV20-1 with TRBJ1-5; no clear D gene. Germline V lookup: CDR1 DFQATT, CDR2 SNEGSKA (reference sequence). V was trimmed by 0 bases and J by 0 bases, leaving 12 bases between them. This CDR3 region has 16 residues.

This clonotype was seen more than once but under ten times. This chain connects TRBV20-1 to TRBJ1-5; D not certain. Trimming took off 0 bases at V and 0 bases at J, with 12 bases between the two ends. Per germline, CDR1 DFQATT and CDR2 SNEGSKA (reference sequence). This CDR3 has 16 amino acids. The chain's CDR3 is CSARDWRRSSNQPQHF. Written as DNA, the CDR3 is TGCAGTGCTAGAGATTGGCGCAGGTCTAGCAATCAGCCCCAGCATTTT.

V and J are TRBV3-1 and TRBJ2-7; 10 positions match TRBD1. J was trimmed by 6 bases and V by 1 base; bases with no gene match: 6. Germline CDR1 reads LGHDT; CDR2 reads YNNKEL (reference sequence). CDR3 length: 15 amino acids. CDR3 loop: CASSQVGTGAGEQYF. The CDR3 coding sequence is TGTGCCAGCAGCCAAGTGGGGACAGGGGCCGGCGAGCAGTACTTC.